This T cell receptor beta chain is drawn from a study of T cell responses to AZD1222 COVID-19 vaccine. The repertoire was sequenced with immunoSEQ multiplex PCR; TCRdb's copy has only in-frame clones and lacks some. This sample has tens of thousands of clones, with 80% to 90% found just once. Overall study findings and caveats: Donors skewed white British and female; clonal diversity was possibly underestimated. Repertoires in all cases were sampled only once the peak T cell response had passed.

Germline V CDR1 and CDR2: MNHEY, SVGEGT. The CDR3 runs 18 residues. Trimming removed 3 bases from V and 0 bases from J; junction bases left unmatched: 6. Remarks on this clone: Its matching antigen is unknown.

The sequence derives from an adult in good health. The sample in question was peripheral blood, obtained on day 0 of AZD1222 vaccination. The V call is TRBV6-2 or TRBV6-3, the J call TRBJ1-4; TRBD1 matches at 11 bases. The CDR3 DNA sequence: TGTGCCAGCAGTTATCGGCCGGGACAGGGGGCAACTAATGAAAAACTGTTTTTT. Translation: CASSYRPGQGATNEKLFF.